Below are 4 T cell receptor beta chains sequenced from a single sample in a study of T cells after yellow fever vaccination. TCRdb redid the calling of the 5' RACE reads with MiXCR, one entry per CDR3 protein. The data hold under 500,000 distinct CDR3 sequences, with approximately 19% observed a single time. The sequences come from PBMCs, collected before the yellow fever booster vaccination. The source of these receptors is a man aged 18 to 29 who received the YFV17D yellow fever vaccine.

The sample holds many counts of this clonotype. This chain links TRBV5-1 with TRBJ2-5; a weak D match, TRBD1 (5 bases). The CDR3 extends over 13 amino acids. V dropped 0 bases and J dropped 7 bases, with 10 bases sitting between them. Per germline, CDR1 SGHRS and CDR2 YFSETQ. The CDR3: CASSLDLQGTQYF. The CDR3 DNA reads TGCGCCAGCAGCTTGGACCTGCAGGGGACCCAGTACTTC.

V usage is TRBV9 and J usage is TRBJ2-1; D is ambiguous. Germline CDR1 and CDR2: SGDLS and YYNGEE. The CDR3 totals 15 residues. The ends were cut back, 2 bases at V and 9 bases at J, with 18 bases in the middle. CDR3 region: CASSVGRLDAREQFF. The CDR3 coding sequence is TGTGCCAGCAGCGTTGGTCGGCTAGACGCTCGTGAGCAGTTCTTC.

The chain uses TRBV10-3 and TRBJ2-3, with D perhaps matching TRBD1 (5 bases). V was cut by 6 bases and J by 6 bases, with 13 bases left in between. Looked up from germline, CDR1 is ENHRY and CDR2 is SYGVKD. The CDR3 has 13 residues. The CDR3 DNA follows: TGTGCCATCAGGGGGCTAGAGTCCGATACGCAGTATTTT. Translated, it gives CAIRGLESDTQYF.

This chain uses TRBV27 with TRBJ2-5, with D possibly TRBD2 on 6 matching bases. The CDR3 is made up of 18 amino acids. Germline assignment: CDR1 MNHEY and CDR2 SMNVEV (reference sequence). V lost 3 bases, J lost 2 bases, and 22 bases lay in between. CDR3 sequence reads: CASSFSGGLLPTQETQYF. The CDR3 region has the DNA TGTGCCAGCAGTTTTAGCGGCGGCCTACTACCGACTCAAGAGACCCAGTACTTC.